A single TCR beta chain is shown here with its context. Its antigen is not yet known. One base away there is no much larger clone; base qualities are not given. The data are from a study of beta chain features in type 1 diabetes (dated by TCRdb to the late 2010s). With regard to the full study: Patients and healthy donors did not differ in mean age, gender distribution, total cell number or subset yield. In the study, recently diagnosed type 1 diabetes patients and matched healthy donors were compared on the TCRB repertoires of their sorted circulating CD4+ T cell subsets. Regulatory and stem cell-like memory subsets were obtained from only 8 patients and about eight healthy donors, while naive and central memory subsets were obtained from all 30 or so donors. A total of 100 million to 110 million sorted cells were examined across all samples, and a strong correlation was observed between cell number per subset and RNA yield.

From each donor, a single peripheral blood sample of 100 to 150 mL on average was drawn into heparinised tubes. A BD FACSAria II and a panel including CD45RO, CCR7, CD25, CD127, CD95 and CD27 were used to sort naive, central memory, regulatory and stem cell-like memory CD4+ T cells. A purity above 95% was achieved for all sorted populations. Right away, PBMCs were isolated by Lymphoprep density gradient centrifugation and were stained directly, with no culture step. Samples were stained and sorted in pairs, with one healthy donor and one patient per experiment, so that batch effects were minimized. CDR1 and CDR2, looked up from the germline V gene, are ENHRY and SYGVKD. V loses 10 bases of germline sequence and J loses 1 base, and the interval between the two ends is 11 bases. From the cysteine up to the phenylalanine, the CDR3 has a length of 13 residues. Just CDR3 DNA is preserved here, 39 bases in frame from base 1.

All of the isolated RNA was reverse transcribed with the High Capacity cDNA Reverse Transcription Kit, so expressed TCRB transcripts were sequenced. Naive, central memory and regulatory T cell samples underwent deep immunoSEQ sequencing, averaging about 3.5 million total reads per sample. Sorted cells were lysed in RLT buffer, and RNA was extracted using DNase-treated RNeasy Micro or Mini kits according to cell number. To prevent cross-contamination, each cell subset was processed individually, whereas patient and healthy donor samples were processed jointly. TCRB sequences were amplified from cDNA with the immunoSEQ multiplex PCR, producing 87-bp fragments spanning the CDR3 region. Amplicons were sequenced on the Illumina HiSeq platform. Processing in the source paper ran as follows. Synthetic template baselines were used to correct PCR bias computationally, reads within Hamming distance 2 were collapsed together, and singletons that could not be merged were discarded. Reads were aligned against IMGT to assign V, D and J genes, CDR3 length and insertions or deletions at six rearrangement sites. Clonotype counts were normalized to sorted cell number within each subset before computing true diversity and Gini coefficients with the tcR R package. The overlap coefficient, calculated on TCRB nucleotide sequences, was used to measure repertoire sharing. As a proxy for the pre-selection repertoire, out-of-frame TCRB sequences from naive cells were analyzed. Imported from immuneACCESS, the table was reduced by TCRdb to in-frame sequences with V and J called. These copies leave out some clones; in studies compared against another copy, an unresolved V gene accounts for under half, and the cause of the remainder is not known. That table furnishes V, J and clone size, whereas the DNA furnished D and trimming. A total of about 400,000 clones appear in this sample, approximately 12% of them only once. The top ten constitute 0.0085% to 0.012% of the sample.

On the study overall, not on this receptor specifically: At VDJ recombination sites, type 1 diabetes patients had fewer insertions and more deleted nucleotides, which implies abnormalities in thymic rearrangement. Type 1 diabetes patients showed a moderate but significant shortening of TCRB CDR3 length in all four CD4+ subsets. Because small numbers of individuals were included in the HLA sub-analyses, any influence of HLA type on TCRB rearrangement was left unresolved. Naive, central memory and regulatory TCRB repertoires appeared to be more similar among patients than among healthy donors. PCR may preferentially amplify shorter templates, but because patient and control samples were amplified and corrected together, any resulting skew would affect both groups equally. Because cDNA rather than genomic DNA was sequenced, highly expressing activated cells could have been over-represented, although no difference in activation and CD3 levels was found between groups.

Sequences were obtained from naive CD4+ T cells from blood. Reading the label with the study, this specimen's cell subset or site is: true naive CD4+ T cells. The rearrangement joined TRBV10-3 to TRBJ1-3, and TRBD1 may be the D gene, going by 6 matching bases. This TCR derives from a young woman with type 1 diabetes. The nucleotides read TGTGCCAGCACACAGGGTTCTGGAAACACCATATATTTT. It encodes CASTQGSGNTIYF.